The T cell receptor (beta chain) described here comes from a study of identical twins. V shed 6 bases and J shed 5 bases, with 16 bases lying between them. Germline-derived CDR1 and CDR2 are DFQATT and SNEGSKA (reference sequence). The CDR3 length is 13 residues. A universal primer binding site was introduced by template switching. The final cDNA contained unique molecular identifiers. A single record per CDR3 protein comes from TCRdb applying MiXCR to the 5' RACE reads. The sample carries hundreds of thousands of distinct CDR3 sequences, roughly 6.2% recorded once. This clonotype was recorded many times. Its antigen remains unidentified. Findings and limits, study-wide: Abundant cord blood beta clonotypes carried fewer insertions; memory repertoires showed none. Instead of following the same donors, the conclusions were based on cross-sectional statistical analysis. Twin sharing of out-of-frame TCR alpha was underestimated by models in monozygotic pairs.

The chain employs TRBV20-1 and TRBJ2-5; D ambiguous. The sequence came from a young man in good health. Material: naive T cells sorted from blood. Here the CDR3 reads CSAGRRAGETQYF. CDR3 coding DNA: TGCAGTGCCGGACGTAGAGCCGGGGAGACCCAGTACTTC.